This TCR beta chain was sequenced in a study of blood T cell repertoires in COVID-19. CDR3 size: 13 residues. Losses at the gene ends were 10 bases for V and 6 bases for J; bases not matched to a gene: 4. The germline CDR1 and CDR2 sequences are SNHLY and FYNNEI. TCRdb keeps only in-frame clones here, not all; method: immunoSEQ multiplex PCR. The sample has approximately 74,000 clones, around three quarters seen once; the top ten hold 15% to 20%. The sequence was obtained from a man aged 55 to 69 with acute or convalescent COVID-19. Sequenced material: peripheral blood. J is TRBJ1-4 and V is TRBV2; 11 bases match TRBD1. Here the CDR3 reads CATEDRGHEKLFF. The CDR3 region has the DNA TGTGCCACCGAGGACAGGGGGCATGAAAAACTGTTTTTT. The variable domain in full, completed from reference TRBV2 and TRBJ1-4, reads EPEVTQTPSHQVTQMGQEVILRCVPISNHLYFYWYRQILGQKVEFLVSFYNNEISEKSEIFDDQFSVERPDGSNFTLKIRSTKLEDSAMYFCATEDRGHEKLFFGSGTQLSVL.